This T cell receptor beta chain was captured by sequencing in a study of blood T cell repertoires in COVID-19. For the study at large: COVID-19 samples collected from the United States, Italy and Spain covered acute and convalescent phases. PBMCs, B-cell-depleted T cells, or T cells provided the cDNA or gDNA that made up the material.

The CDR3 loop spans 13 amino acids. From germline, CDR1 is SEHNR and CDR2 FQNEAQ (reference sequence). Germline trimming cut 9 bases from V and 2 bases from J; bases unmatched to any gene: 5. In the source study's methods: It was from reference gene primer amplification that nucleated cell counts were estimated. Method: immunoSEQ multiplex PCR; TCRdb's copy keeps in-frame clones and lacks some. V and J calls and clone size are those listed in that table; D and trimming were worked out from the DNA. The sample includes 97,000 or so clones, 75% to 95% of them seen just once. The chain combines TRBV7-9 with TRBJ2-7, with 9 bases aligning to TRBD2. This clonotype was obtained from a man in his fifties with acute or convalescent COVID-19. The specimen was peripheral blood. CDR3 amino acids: CASGAGGAYEQYF. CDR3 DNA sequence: TGTGCCAGTGGGGCGGGAGGGGCCTACGAGCAGTACTTC.